The rows below give T cell receptor beta chains drawn from one sample of a study of blood T cell repertoires in COVID-19. Some clones are missing from TCRdb's copy, which holds only in-frame ones; the method was immunoSEQ multiplex PCR. The data contain tens of thousands of clones, roughly 80% of them singletons. Sequences were obtained from peripheral blood. The receptors derive from a woman older than 75 with active or convalescent COVID-19. Both conserved end residues are trimmed from each CDR3. Fields, in order: clone size, V gene, J gene, CDR3 protein. Size tells how often a clone was seen (once, few, many) or the class of an expanded clone, and some rows leave it out.

size: few; V: TRBV18; J: TRBJ1-5; CDR3: ASSRQSGTDTNQPQH
size: once; V: TRBV30; J: TRBJ2-5; CDR3: AWGRTTQETQY
size: -; V: TRBV7-9; J: TRBJ2-1; CDR3: ASSSQGAGGQF
size: -; V: TRBV4-3; J: TRBJ1-4; CDR3: ASSPSDRGLANEKLF
size: -; V: TRBV2; J: TRBJ2-1; CDR3: ASSQPRSGEQF
size: -; V: TRBV7-2; J: TRBJ2-3; CDR3: ASSYRGTGTDTQY
size: -; V: TRBV6-6; J: TRBJ2-2; CDR3: ASRPGRTGGHGELF
size: -; V: TRBV6-5; J: TRBJ1-1; CDR3: ASSNRGYGTEAF
size: -; V: TRBV28; J: TRBJ1-1; CDR3: ASSLSGGLRTEAF
size: -; V: TRBV6-1; J: TRBJ1-3; CDR3: ASSEAHWAGSGNTIY
size: -; V: TRBV6-5; J: TRBJ2-6; CDR3: ASRRTGANVLT